The 2 T cell receptor beta chains below all came from one sample that was sequenced in a study of long-term antiretroviral therapy in people with HIV. Researchers report immunoSEQ v3.0 was run at survey level. Clones were read by immunoSEQ multiplex PCR, and TCRdb kept only the in-frame ones, dropping some. The sample lists tens of thousands of clones, roughly four fifths occurring once. The sample in question was unsorted PBMCs, obtained 0.4 years after starting antiretroviral therapy. Receptors originate from a man between 50 and 59 years old with HIV.

As regards this clone: One junction end does not reproduce the germline sequence, and a read error may be involved. The rearrangement links TRBV7-3 to TRBJ2-6; D may be TRBD2 (6 bases). The CDR3 runs to 16 residues. The germline CDR1 and CDR2 sequences are SGHTA and FQGTGA. The CDR3 nucleotides read TGTGCCAGCAGCCTAACTGGCGGGACTGGGGCCAACGTCCTGACTTTC. This sequence encodes CASSLTGGTGANVLTF.

The V call is TRBV9, the J call TRBJ2-1; no definite D call. The CDR3 loop spans 12 amino acids. With 3 bases removed from V and 10 bases from J, the gap between germline ends came to 11 bases. Looked up from germline, CDR1 is SGDLS and CDR2 is YYNGEE. The CDR3 DNA reads TGTGCCAGCAGCGACCTCATACGGGAGCAGTTCTTC. Residues: CASSDLIREQFF.